These T cell receptor beta chains were read from a single sample in a study of cytomegalovirus exposure and HLA in healthy donors. This table comes from immunoSEQ multiplex PCR, and its TCRdb copy is limited to in-frame clones, with some not included. The table lists some 190,000 clones, more than 70% of them singletons, with approximately 1.1% in the top ten. The sequenced material came from PBMCs. The receptor source for this set is a middle-aged woman in good health and CMV-seronegative. The CDR3 runs from the conserved cysteine through the conserved F or W.

TRBV7-9	TRBJ2-7	CASSSVGNPYEQYF
TRBV5-1	TRBJ2-2	CASSYTPDTGELFF
TRBV7-2	TRBJ2-1	CASSARTSGTHEQFF
TRBV10-3	TRBJ1-1	CAIRASLNTEAFF
TRBV6-1	TRBJ1-4	CASNLQDRGSEKLFF
TRBV5-5	TRBJ1-1	CASSLTDMNTEAFF
TRBV27	TRBJ2-3	CASSFSAGGPGTQYF
TRBV11-2	TRBJ2-2	CASSLVAGASGELFF
TRBV7-2	TRBJ1-3	CASSFDGTAGNTIYF
TRBV7-2	TRBJ2-1	CASSTDSTRNEQFF
TRBV5-1	TRBJ2-3	CASSLDRSPPDTQYF
TRBV30	.	CAWSQASLYEQYF
TRBV4-1	TRBJ2-1	CASSQGGLAGEGYNEQFF
TRBV7-2	TRBJ1-2	CASSLVGGSSPNYGYTF
TRBV7-9	TRBJ2-1	CASREAGVFNEQFF
TRBV6-5	TRBJ2-7	CASSYTGDYEQYF
TRBV5-1	TRBJ1-1	CASSGGMSVAEAFF
TRBV5-1	TRBJ1-3	CASSQGQPSGNTIYF
TRBV7-2	TRBJ1-5	CASSSQGAGQPQHF
TRBV18	TRBJ2-7	CASSPDQGARLYEQYF
TRBV7-7	TRBJ2-3	CASSLGAGGTDTQYF
TRBV5-1	TRBJ2-2	CASSQFLGGTGELFF
TRBV28	TRBJ2-2	CASSPFRRGTGELFF
TRBV5-4	TRBJ2-3	CASSRRGEGPPDTQYF
TRBV6-1	TRBJ2-3	CASSETSGRGTDTQYF
TRBV27	TRBJ1-4	CASSLSALQGVGEKLFF
TRBV7-3	TRBJ1-1	CASSLINGGGTEAFF
TRBV6-4	TRBJ2-7	CASRGGCSGSYEQYF
TRBV11-1	TRBJ1-6	CASSSGPGGNSPLHF
TRBV9	TRBJ2-5	CASSVRLGLAGETQYF
TRBV30	TRBJ1-2	CAWSVGGHSVNYGYTF
TRBV15	TRBJ1-1	CATSRGLTRDSEAFF
TRBV4-3	TRBJ1-2	CASSQTGGRSIYGYTF
TRBV19	TRBJ1-1	CASSPLNWLNTEAFF
TRBV27	TRBJ1-5	CASSGDRGGNQPQHF
TRBV7-2	TRBJ1-5	CASRGPTGQPQHF